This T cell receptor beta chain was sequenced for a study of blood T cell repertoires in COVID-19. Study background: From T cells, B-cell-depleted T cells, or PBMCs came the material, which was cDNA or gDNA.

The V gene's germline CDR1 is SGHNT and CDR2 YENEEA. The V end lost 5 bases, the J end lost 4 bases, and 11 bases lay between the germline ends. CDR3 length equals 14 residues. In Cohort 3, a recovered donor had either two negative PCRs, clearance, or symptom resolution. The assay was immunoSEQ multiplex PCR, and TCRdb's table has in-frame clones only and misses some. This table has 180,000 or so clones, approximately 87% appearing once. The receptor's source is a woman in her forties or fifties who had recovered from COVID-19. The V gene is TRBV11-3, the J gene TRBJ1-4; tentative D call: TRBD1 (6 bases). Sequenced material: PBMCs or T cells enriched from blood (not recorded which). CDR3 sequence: CASSQTGFNEKLFF. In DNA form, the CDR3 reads TGTGCCAGCAGCCAAACAGGGTTTAATGAAAAACTGTTTTTT.